A selection of T cell receptor beta chains follows, all from one sample in a study of CD8 T cells in ankylosing spondylitis. TCRdb fed the 5' RACE reads into MiXCR, producing one record per CDR3 protein. The table has almost 400,000 distinct CDR3 sequences, approximately 20% seen once. Sequencing used blood, either unsorted or a sorted T cell fraction (not recorded which). The receptors stem from a male donor with ankylosing spondylitis. The CDR3 runs from the conserved cysteine through the conserved F or W. D genes are given only for firm matches. A row's size may be missing; if present it is once, few, many or a size class.

TRBJ2-3 | NA | TRBV4-2 | TRBD1 | TGTGCCAGCAGCCTAGGGACAGACTTCCGCACAGATACGCAGTATTTT | CASSLGTDFRTDTQYF
TRBJ2-7 | NA | TRBV2 | NA | TGTGCCAGCAGTAAAGGGGGGATTTCCTACGAGCAGTACTTC | CASSKGGISYEQYF
TRBJ2-7 | few | TRBV7-2 | NA | TGTGCCAGCAGCTTGGATTTTAGCTCCTACGAGCAGTACTTC | CASSLDFSSYEQYF
TRBJ2-3 | many | TRBV5-1 | NA | TGCGCCAGCAGCTTGGAGGGGAATACGCAGTATTTT | CASSLEGNTQYF
TRBJ2-1 | NA | TRBV24-1 | NA | TGTGCCACCAGTGAATGGGGCTCGAAACCTTACAATGAGCAGTTCTTC | CATSEWGSKPYNEQFF
TRBJ2-7 | few | TRBV18 | TRBD2 | TGTGCCAGCTCACCGGGAGGGCCAGCCTACGAGCAGTACTTC | CASSPGGPAYEQYF
TRBJ2-2 | NA | TRBV9 | NA | TGTGCCAGCTCTTGGGGGCTGGCCGGGGAGCTGTTTTTT | CASSWGLAGELFF
TRBJ1-6 | NA | TRBV21-1 | NA | TGTGCCAGCAGCAAAGAGTTGGGCCTTGAGGGATTTAATTCACCCCTCCACTTT | CASSKELGLEGFNSPLHF
TRBJ1-4 | NA | TRBV7-8 | NA | TGTGCCAGCAGCTTAAGCGGACGGCAAAATGAAAAACTGTTTTTT | CASSLSGRQNEKLFF
TRBJ2-2 | few | TRBV7-7 | TRBD1 | TGTGCCACCCGGACAGGGGGGACCGGGGAGCTGTTTTTT | CATRTGGTGELFF
TRBJ2-5 | NA | TRBV29-1 | NA | TGCAGCGTTGAGAAAGGACGACTGGCGGCGGAGACCCAGTACTTC | CSVEKGRLAAETQYF
TRBJ2-1 | NA | TRBV7-8 | TRBD2 | TGTGCCAGCAGCTCTGGACTAGCGGGAGGCTTGAGCTCCTACAATGAGCAGTTCTTC | CASSSGLAGGLSSYNEQFF
TRBJ1-3 | NA | TRBV11-2 | NA | TGTGCCAGCAGCTTAAAGCGAGTGGCTGGAAACACCATATATTTT | CASSLKRVAGNTIYF
TRBJ1-1 | few | TRBV29-1 | NA | TGCAGCGTTTCGGCGGTAGGAGACACTGAAGCTTTCTTT | CSVSAVGDTEAFF
TRBJ2-5 | NA | TRBV20-1 | NA | TGCAGTGCTGGGGACATCCCCGGCGGGGAGACCCAGTACTTC | CSAGDIPGGETQYF
TRBJ2-2 | once | TRBV6-1 | TRBD2 | TGTGCCAGCAAGCCTAGCGGGAGACTATACACCGGGGAGCTGTTTTTT | CASKPSGRLYTGELFF
TRBJ2-7 | many | TRBV7-9 | NA | TGTGCCAGCAGCCCAGGACAGATCTCTTACGAGCAGTACTTC | CASSPGQISYEQYF
TRBJ2-1 | many | TRBV29-1 | NA | TGCAGCGTTGAAAATGGAGGGAGGGGGGAGTTCTTC | CSVENGGRGEFF
TRBJ2-1 | few | TRBV10-3 | TRBD2 | TGTGCCATCATGCGGGGGGGCGGTAGCTCCTACAATGAGCAGTTCTTC | CAIMRGGGSSYNEQFF
TRBJ2-7 | NA | TRBV7-2 | NA | TGTGCCAGCAGCTCCTTCGTTACTGACGGCTACGAGCAGTACTTC | CASSSFVTDGYEQYF
TRBJ2-2 | NA | TRBV18 | NA | TGTGCCAGCTCCAGCGCAACGAACACCGGGGAGCTGTTTTTT | CASSSATNTGELFF
TRBJ1-1 | NA | TRBV14 | TRBD1 | TGTGCCAGCAGCCAACGGGACAGGGGGCCGGTCACGCCTGAAGCTTTCTTT | CASSQRDRGPVTPEAFF
TRBJ2-1 | few | TRBV7-3 | TRBD2 | TGTGCCAGCAGCTTATTCGGCGGGACTAGCGGATTCTTGCCGGCCAATGAGCAGTTCTTC | CASSLFGGTSGFLPANEQFF
TRBJ2-7 | NA | TRBV7-2 | NA | TGTGCCAGCAGCTTAGGGCGGGGTACCTACGAGCAGTACTTC | CASSLGRGTYEQYF
TRBJ2-3 | NA | TRBV11-2 | TRBD2 | TGTGCCAGCAGCCATGGACTAGCGGGAGTGAGGGGAGTAACAGATACGCAGTATTTT | CASSHGLAGVRGVTDTQYF